This T cell receptor (beta chain) originates from a study of regulatory T cells in long-lasting Graves disease. Of note for this clonotype: Its antigen is unidentified.

Relying on iRepertoire HTBI primers and Arm-PCR of CDR3 regions, the team built TCR beta libraries. Original analysis: The samples yielded 50 to 80 TRBV and roughly 15 TRBJ segments. One entry per CDR3 protein, called by TCRdb with MiXCR from the multiplex PCR reads. The V and J calls shown here were made by TCRdb, not taken from the authors' results. The sample has a few hundred thousand distinct CDR3 sequences; 20% to 25% are singletons. The CDR3 consists of 17 residues. In germline, CDR1 is SGHDN, CDR2 FVKESK. Losses at the gene ends were 4 bases for V and 9 bases for J; bases not matched to a gene: 11. Study-level results: What was studied was peripheral blood only, and not thyroid tissue. There was favoring of TRBV28, TRBJ1-2 and TRBJ2-5 in persistent disease.

The time point denotes: persistent/refractory GD, antithyroid drugs over 5 years with positive TRAb. From RNA extracted from PBMCs, the TCR library was made. Sequences were derived from peripheral blood mononuclear cells (PBMCs), sampled when the disease was refractory, from a patient treated with antithyroid drugs. The chain uses TRBV14 and TRBJ2-1; 14 bases fit TRBD2. The clonotype was recovered from a female donor with Graves disease. CDR3 region: CASSLRWGLAGEGEQFF. The CDR3 DNA is TGTGCCAGCAGCCTCCGATGGGGACTAGCGGGAGAGGGTGAGCAGTTCTTC.